These 29 T cell receptor beta chains share one sample of origin, sequenced in a study of cytomegalovirus exposure and HLA in healthy donors. Primers included in the PCR were 60 Vbeta and 13 Jbeta primers. Produced via immunoSEQ multiplex PCR; TCRdb's table is partial and in-frame only. Of some 100,000 clones detected, roughly 79% appear once; the ten largest clones hold approximately 3%. The sequencing input was PBMCs. These receptors came from a female donor in good health and CMV-seropositive.

The chain uses TRBV18 and TRBJ2-7; 10 nucleotides agree with TRBD2. The germline V gene has CDR1 KGHSH and CDR2 LQKENI. The CDR3 runs to 15 residues. The J segment lost 2 bases and the V segment lost 3 bases, leaving 4 bases of the junction unmatched. CDR3 nucleotide sequence: TGTGCCAGCTCACCGCTACTAGCGGGAACCTACGAGCAGTACTTC. Its translation is CASSPLLAGTYEQYF.

The rearrangement joins TRBV7-8 to TRBJ2-7; TRBD2 aligns across 8 bases. This CDR3 comprises 15 residues. Germline CDR1 and CDR2: SGHVS and FQNEAQ. V shed 2 bases, J shed 5 bases, and the junction held 8 bases outside the gene matches. CDR3 nucleotides: TGTGCCAGCAGCTTATCCCAGCGGGAGACCGACGAGCAGTACTTC. Protein sequence: CASSLSQRETDEQYF.

V gene TRBV7-6 combines with J gene TRBJ2-3, with TRBD2 identical over 12 bases. CDR3 length equals 16 residues. The V segment lost 1 base and the J segment 4 bases; nucleotides outside the gene matches: 3. Germline assignment: CDR1 SGHVS and CDR2 FNYEAQ. CDR3 DNA: TGTGCCAGCAGCTTAGGGCTAGCGGGAGGGCCAGATACGCAGTATTTT. Translating it yields CASSLGLAGGPDTQYF.

The chain combines TRBV30 with TRBJ2-1; maybe TRBD2 (6 bases). V was clipped by 5 bases and J by 8 bases, with 19 bases between them. The CDR3 covers 14 residues. CDR1 is GTSNPN and CDR2 is SVGIG in the germline V gene (reference sequence). CDR3 sequence reads: CAWAIQRGSYEQFF. The DNA for the CDR3 is TGTGCCTGGGCTATTCAACGGGGGTCGTATGAGCAGTTCTTC.

The chain joins TRBV20-1 to TRBJ1-2; no definite D call. Trimming pared 4 bases from V and 8 bases from J, leaving 8 bases between. CDR3 length equals 10 residues. The germline V gene has CDR1 DFQATT and CDR2 SNEGSKA (reference sequence). CDR3 protein: CSAKAAGYTF. As DNA, the CDR3 is TGCAGTGCTAAAGCGGCAGGCTACACCTTC.

The chain carries TRBV6-5 and TRBJ2-7, with 7 positions matching TRBD1. J gave up 3 bases and V 0 bases, and 5 bases lay outside the gene matches. The CDR3 runs to 15 residues. Germline V gives CDR1 MNHEY, CDR2 SVGAGI. The CDR3 reads CASSYSSTGLYEQYF. Here the CDR3 DNA reads TGTGCCAGCAGTTACTCTTCGACAGGGCTCTACGAGCAGTACTTC.

The chain recombines TRBV4-3 with TRBJ2-5; TRBD2 agrees at 8 bases. CDR3 length: 15 residues. The V gene's germline CDR1 is LGHNA and CDR2 YSLEER. After removal of 3 bases from V and 5 bases from J, the junction contained 8 bases not matched to a gene. CDR3 sequence reads: CASSHLGRARETQYF. The DNA for the CDR3 is TGCGCCAGCAGCCACCTCGGGAGGGCCAGGGAGACCCAGTACTTC.

The CDR3 nucleotides are TGTGCCAGCAGCCACGGGACTAGCGGGACTGCCTACGAGCAGTACTTC. Its translation is CASSHGTSGTAYEQYF. The chain joins TRBV7-2 to TRBJ2-7, with 13 bases lining up with TRBD2. Losses at the gene ends were 5 bases for V and 2 bases for J; bases not matched to a gene: 6. Germline lookup yields CDR1 SGHTA and CDR2 FQGNSA. This CDR3 contains 16 residues.

This rearrangement joins TRBV4-1 to TRBJ2-3, with D maybe TRBD2 (6 bases). The CDR3 sequence is 14 residues long. V dropped 2 bases and J dropped 4 bases, with 10 bases sitting between them. Germline loops: CDR1 MGHRA, CDR2 YSYEKL. The CDR3, as DNA: TGCGCCAGCAGCCAAAGGAGGGGCGCAGATACGCAGTATTTT. Protein: CASSQRRGADTQYF.

The chain combines TRBV4-2 with TRBJ2-7; 7 bases agree with TRBD1. Looked up from germline, CDR1 is LGHNA and CDR2 is YNFKEQ. The CDR3 is 15 amino acids. Trimming at V came to 3 bases and at J to 4 bases, leaving 9 bases not matched to a gene. The CDR3 DNA is TGTGCCAGCAGCCATCCCGACAGGGAAAAATACGAGCAGTACTTC. Its protein is CASSHPDREKYEQYF.

This CDR3 reads CASTAGRVYGYTF. In DNA, the CDR3 is TGTGCCAGTACCGCGGGGAGGGTCTATGGCTACACCTTC. The J gene is TRBJ1-2, the V gene TRBV19; no reliable D call. Germline V lookup: CDR1 LNHDA, CDR2 SQIVND (reference sequence). The V gene lost 7 bases and the J gene lost 4 bases, with 13 bases spanning the gap. The CDR3 sequence is 13 residues long.

This clone was counted a few times. This rearrangement joins TRBV6-1 to TRBJ2-3; no clear D gene. Trimming shortened V by 3 bases and J by 0 bases, and 7 bases separated the two germline ends. The CDR3 has 14 residues. Germline CDR1 and CDR2: MNHNS and SASEGT. This CDR3 is CASSDMASTDTQYF. In DNA form, the CDR3 reads TGTGCCAGCAGTGATATGGCAAGCACAGATACGCAGTATTTT.

V usage is TRBV28 and J usage is TRBJ2-1, with TRBD2 matching 7 bases. CDR3 length: 14 residues. The germline gives CDR1 MDHEN, CDR2 SYDVKM. V lost 8 bases, J lost 4 bases, and 8 bases stayed unmatched. CDR3 coding DNA: TGTGCCAGCGCCGCAGCGGGAAGGTACAATGAGCAGTTCTTC. Protein product: CASAAAGRYNEQFF.

This chain links TRBV7-8 with TRBJ1-5; D is possibly TRBD1 (5 bases). Germline CDR1 SGHVS, CDR2 FQNEAQ. Trimming pared 1 base from V and 4 bases from J, leaving 11 bases between. CDR3 length: 15 amino acids. This CDR3 is CASSLGGQRNQPQHF. The CDR3, as DNA: TGTGCCAGCAGCTTAGGGGGCCAGAGGAATCAGCCCCAGCATTTT.

The V gene is TRBV4-2, the J gene TRBJ2-3; the D gene is possibly TRBD2 (7 bases). CDR3 length equals 14 residues. CDR1 LGHNA and CDR2 YNFKEQ come from the germline V gene. V lost 1 base and J lost 4, with 9 bases in between. As DNA, the CDR3 is TGTGCCAGCAGCCAAGGAGGGGGGGCAGATACGCAGTATTTT. Translated, it gives CASSQGGGADTQYF.

The V and J genes are TRBV4-1 and TRBJ2-3, with 10 bases identical to TRBD2. CDR1 is MGHRA, CDR2 YSYEKL, per germline. After removal of 4 bases from V and 3 bases from J, the junction contained 4 bases not matched to a gene. The CDR3 runs 15 residues. For the CDR3, the DNA is TGCGCCAGCAGCCCCGGACTAGCGGTGACAGATACGCAGTATTTT. Protein sequence: CASSPGLAVTDTQYF.

The chain couples TRBV25-1 to TRBJ2-3, with TRBD1 identical over 7 bases. The germline CDR1 and CDR2 sequences are MGHDK and SYGVNS. The CDR3 totals 14 residues. The junction had 7 bases not matched to a gene; V was cut back by 7 bases and J by 3 bases. CDR3 bases: TGTGCCAGCACCCCTAAGGGGGCAACAGATACGCAGTATTTT. Its protein is CASTPKGATDTQYF.

The chain couples TRBV5-1 to TRBJ2-5; D is possibly TRBD2 (6 bases). The CDR3 sequence is 14 residues long. With 3 bases removed from V and 1 base from J, the gap between germline ends came to 10 bases. Germline assignment: CDR1 SGHRS and CDR2 YFSETQ. The CDR3 nucleotides read TGCGCCAGCAGCTCGGGACTTTCCCAAGAGACCCAGTACTTC. Translation gives CASSSGLSQETQYF.

CDR3 residues: CASSLADAQGAREQYF. The CDR3 DNA sequence: TGTGCCAGCAGCTTAGCGGACGCACAGGGGGCTCGTGAGCAGTACTTC. The chain couples TRBV7-8 to TRBJ2-7; TRBD1 matches at 9 bases. This CDR3 is 16 amino acids long. From germline, CDR1 is SGHVS and CDR2 FQNEAQ. The V segment lost 0 bases and the J segment 7 bases; nucleotides outside the gene matches: 10.

Turning to this clone: A junction end diverges from the germline sequence, so it may reflect a read error. V usage is TRBV7-7 and J usage is TRBJ2-3, with 9 positions matching TRBD1. The CDR3 is made up of 15 amino acids. The V gene's germline CDR1 is SSHAT and CDR2 FNYEAQ (reference sequence). CDR3 residues: CASSLGTGGPDTQYF. The CDR3 nucleotides read TGTGCTAGCAGCTTAGGTACAGGGGGCCCAGATACGCAGTATTTT.

The chain combines TRBV2 with TRBJ1-4; tentative D call: TRBD1 (6 bases). Trimming pared 6 bases from V and 2 bases from J, leaving 25 bases between. The CDR3 sequence is 19 residues long. Germline V lookup: CDR1 SNHLY, CDR2 FYNNEI. The CDR3 spells CASRHRRGQGSSTNEKLFF. CDR3 bases: TGTGCCAGCAGACATAGGCGGGGGCAGGGGAGCTCGACTAATGAAAAACTGTTTTTT.

The gene calls are TRBV9 and TRBJ1-1, with 9 nucleotides matching TRBD1. CDR1 SGDLS and CDR2 YYNGEE come from the germline V gene. V dropped 2 bases and J dropped 4; count of bases not matched to a gene: 6. CDR3 length equals 15 residues. The CDR3 DNA reads as TGTGCCAGCAGCGTCGGACAGGGGCAAGGCACTGAAGCTTTCTTT. Translated: CASSVGQGQGTEAFF.

The chain employs TRBV2 and TRBJ2-1, with 10 bases lining up with TRBD2. Germline lookup yields CDR1 SNHLY and CDR2 FYNNEI. V shed 10 bases and J 2 bases; nucleotides not matched to a gene: 5. CDR3 length: 14 amino acids. The chain's CDR3 is CATRGLAAYNEQFF. The CDR3 nucleotides read TGTGCCACCCGAGGACTAGCGGCCTACAATGAGCAGTTCTTC. The entire variable domain, with the rest obtained from reference TRBV2 and TRBJ2-1, is as follows: EPEVTQTPSHQVTQMGQEVILRCVPISNHLYFYWYRQILGQKVEFLVSFYNNEISEKSEIFDDQFSVERPDGSNFTLKIRSTKLEDSAMYFCATRGLAAYNEQFFGPGTRLTVL.

This chain connects TRBV5-8 to TRBJ2-1; 14 bases line up with TRBD2. The germline V gene has CDR1 SGHTS and CDR2 YDEGEE. The CDR3 has 16 residues. With 4 bases clipped from V and 7 bases from J, the junction kept 7 bases outside the gene matches. The CDR3 coding sequence is TGTGCCAGCAGCACAGGGACTAGCGGGAGCTATAATGAGCAGTTCTTC. This codes for CASSTGTSGSYNEQFF.

The chain couples TRBV7-2 to TRBJ1-2; 10 bases map to TRBD1. V lost 4 bases, J lost 1 base, and 6 bases stayed unmatched. Germline V gene data show CDR1 as SGHTA and CDR2 as FQGNSA. CDR3 length equals 16 residues. The CDR3 nucleotides are TGTGCCAGCAGCTCTACCGGGACAGGGGTTAACTATGGCTACACCTTC. As protein: CASSSTGTGVNYGYTF.

This clone was detected once. The chain employs TRBV4-2 and TRBJ1-2, with TRBD1 identical over 8 bases. CDR3 size: 15 residues. Germline CDR1 is LGHNA and CDR2 is YNFKEQ. The junction had 9 bases not matched to a gene; V was cut back by 7 bases and J by 2 bases. This chain's CDR3 is CASNPQTGENYGYTF. CDR3 nucleotide sequence: TGTGCCAGCAACCCGCAGACAGGGGAAAACTATGGCTACACCTTC.

V gene TRBV7-6 combines with J gene TRBJ1-4, with TRBD1 matching over 7 bases. The V and J ends lost 5 bases and 4 bases, in that order; junction bases with no gene match: 7. The CDR3 contains 15 residues. CDR1 is SGHVS, CDR2 FNYEAQ, per germline. CDR3 coding DNA: TGTGCCAGCAGCCTTAGGACAGGCGTTAATGAAAAACTGTTTTTT. Translating gives CASSLRTGVNEKLFF.

The J gene is TRBJ2-2, the V gene TRBV11-2, with 8 bases lining up with TRBD1. With 4 bases clipped from V and 6 bases from J, the junction kept 7 bases outside the gene matches. Germline CDR1 SGHAT, CDR2 FQNNGV. This CDR3 region has 15 residues. CDR3 coding DNA: TGTGCCAGCAGCTGGGCAGGGGGCTTCGCCGGGGAGCTGTTTTTT. Residues: CASSWAGGFAGELFF.

This chain uses TRBV28 with TRBJ1-5; 8 bases align to TRBD1. This CDR3 contains 15 residues. V trimming: 0 bases; J trimming: 2 bases; junction bases outside the gene matches: 0. In germline, CDR1 is MDHEN, CDR2 SYDVKM. CDR3 sequence: CASSLWTGGNQPQHF. The DNA of the CDR3 is TGTGCCAGCAGTTTATGGACAGGGGGCAATCAGCCCCAGCATTTT. The full variable domain, in which reference TRBV28 and TRBJ1-5 provide the parts outside the CDR3, is DVKVTQSSRYLVKRTGEKVFLECVQDMDHENMFWYRQDPGLGLRLIYFSYDVKMKEKGDIPEGYSVSREKKERFSLILESASTNQTSMYLCASSLWTGGNQPQHFGDGTRLSIL.